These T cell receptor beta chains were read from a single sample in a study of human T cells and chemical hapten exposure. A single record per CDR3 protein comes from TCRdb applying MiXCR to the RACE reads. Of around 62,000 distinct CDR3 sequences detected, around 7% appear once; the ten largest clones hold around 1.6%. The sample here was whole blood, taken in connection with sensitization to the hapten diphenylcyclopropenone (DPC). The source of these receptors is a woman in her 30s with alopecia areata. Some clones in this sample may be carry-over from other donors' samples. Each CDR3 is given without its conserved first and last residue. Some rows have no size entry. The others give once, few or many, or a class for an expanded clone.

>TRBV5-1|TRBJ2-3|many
ASSSRLDTDTQY
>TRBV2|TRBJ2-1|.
ASIRQASSYNEQF
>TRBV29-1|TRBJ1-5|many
SVTMTGVGNQPQH
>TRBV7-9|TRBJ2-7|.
ASSHTTGVHEQY
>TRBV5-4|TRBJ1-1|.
ASSWGQGAGTEAF
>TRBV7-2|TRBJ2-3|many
ASSLRDRVADTQY
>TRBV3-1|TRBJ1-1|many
ASSQATGAPEAF
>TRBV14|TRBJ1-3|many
ASSQDINSGNTIY
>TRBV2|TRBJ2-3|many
ASSLLAGGTDTQY
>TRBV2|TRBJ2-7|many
AVRQGTNSYEQY
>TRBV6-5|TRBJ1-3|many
ASSYSRGLGNTIY